This passage covers 4 T cell receptor beta chains from one sample sequenced in a study of chemoradiotherapy in HPV16-positive cancers. Clones were sequenced by immunoSEQ multiplex PCR, and TCRdb holds only the in-frame ones, with some missing. Here the sample spans approximately 13,000 clones, around three quarters being singletons. This material was acquired from a patient who underwent chemoradiotherapy. The receptors were gathered from a human donor with HPV-associated anogenital cancer.

This clone has a handful of counts. In DNA form, the CDR3 reads TGCGCCAGCAGCTTGGTATTCGGGCAAAATTCACCCCTCCACTTT. It encodes CASSLVFGQNSPLHF. The gene calls are TRBV5-1 and TRBJ1-6, with unresolved D. The CDR3 is 15 amino acids. V shed 0 bases and J shed 7 bases, with 11 bases lying between them. In germline, CDR1 is SGHRS, CDR2 YFSETQ.

The V call is TRBV5-4, the J call TRBJ2-5, with D perhaps TRBD1 (6 bases). The V gene lost 4 bases and the J gene lost 5 bases, with 18 bases spanning the gap. Germline-derived CDR1 and CDR2 are SGHNT and YYREEE (reference sequence). The CDR3 totals 15 residues. CDR3 residues: CASSPGTHLGETQYF. Here the CDR3 DNA reads TGTGCCAGCAGCCCTGGGACACATCTGGGGGAGACCCAGTACTTC.

V gene TRBV7-6 combines with J gene TRBJ1-1, with 7 bases that match TRBD1. The CDR3 length is 16 residues. With V trimmed by 1 base and J by 6 bases, 11 bases remained unmatched. The germline V gene encodes CDR1 SGHVS and CDR2 FNYEAQ. In DNA form, the CDR3 reads TGTGCCAGCAGCTTAGGATCGCGGACAGGAGTGTCTGAAGCTTTCTTT. It codes for CASSLGSRTGVSEAFF.

The rearrangement joins TRBV7-6 to TRBJ1-5; D is uncertain. V dropped 0 bases and J dropped 5 bases, with 5 bases sitting between them. Germline loops: CDR1 SGHVS, CDR2 FNYEAQ. This CDR3 region has 13 residues. CDR3 residues: CASSLAGDQPQHF. The CDR3 DNA reads as TGTGCCAGCAGCTTAGCAGGAGATCAGCCCCAGCATTTT.